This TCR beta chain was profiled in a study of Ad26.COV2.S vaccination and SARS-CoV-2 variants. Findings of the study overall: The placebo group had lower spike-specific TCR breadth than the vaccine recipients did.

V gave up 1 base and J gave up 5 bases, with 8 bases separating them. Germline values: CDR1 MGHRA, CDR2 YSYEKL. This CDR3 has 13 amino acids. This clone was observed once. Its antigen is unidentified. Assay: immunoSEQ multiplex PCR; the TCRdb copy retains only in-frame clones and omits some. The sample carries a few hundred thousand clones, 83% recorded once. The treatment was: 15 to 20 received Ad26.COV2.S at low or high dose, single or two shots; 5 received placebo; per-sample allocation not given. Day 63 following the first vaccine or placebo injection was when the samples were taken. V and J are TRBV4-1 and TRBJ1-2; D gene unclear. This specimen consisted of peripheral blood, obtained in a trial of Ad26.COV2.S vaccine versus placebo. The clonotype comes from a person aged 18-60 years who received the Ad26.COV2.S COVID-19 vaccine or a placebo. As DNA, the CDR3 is TGCGCCAGCAGCCAAGCGGACCTGTATGGCTACACCTTC. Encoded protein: CASSQADLYGYTF.